This record looks at one T cell receptor (beta chain) sequence and its context. The data derive from a study of blood T cell repertoires in COVID-19. Looking at the study overall: Samples taken during acute and convalescent COVID-19 were collected in the United States, Italy and Spain. Sample material is recorded as cDNA or gDNA derived from T cells, B-cell-depleted T cells, or PBMCs.

Authors' analysis steps: Scientists estimated how many nucleated cells there were by amplifying reference gene primers. TCRdb's copy holds only in-frame clones and misses some; the assay was immunoSEQ multiplex PCR. The V and J calls and the clone size are those of that table, but D and trimming were determined from the DNA. The profile shows about 160,000 clones, about three quarters of them singletons. The material sequenced was peripheral blood. This receptor was identified in a man in his 60s with acute or convalescent COVID-19.

CDR3 residues: CASSLKPGHHLMTNEKLFF. The CDR3, as DNA: TGTGCCAGCAGCTTGAAACCCGGACACCACTTGATGACAAATGAAAAACTGTTTTTT. V and J are TRBV5-5 and TRBJ1-4; a weak D match, TRBD1 (5 bases). Germline V gives CDR1 SGHKS, CDR2 YYEKEE (reference sequence). Trimming took off 1 base at V and 5 bases at J, with 24 bases between the two ends. This CDR3 spans 19 amino acids.